Listed below are T cell receptor beta chains from one sample, sequenced in a study of neoadjuvant nivolumab and ipilimumab in lung cancer. Produced via immunoSEQ multiplex PCR; TCRdb's table is partial and in-frame only. The table records 44,000 or so clones, 80% to 90% of them present only once. This material consisted of blood, taken before neoadjuvant nivolumab, alone or with ipilimumab. The receptors here all came from an adult with non-small cell lung cancer. Some clones in this sample may be carry-over from other donors' samples. The CDR3 runs from the conserved cysteine through the conserved F or W. Fields, in order: CDR3 length, clone size, D gene, V gene, J gene, CDR3 DNA, CDR3 protein. A D gene is named only where the DNA matches it firmly. Expanded clones get a size class; other rows say once, few or many, or leave the size out.

13,.,TRBD1,TRBV7-9,TRBJ1-1,TGTGCCAGCAGCTTAGGACAGGGAACTGAAGCTTTCTTT,CASSLGQGTEAFF
15,.,TRBD1,TRBV25-1,TRBJ2-7,TGTGCCAGCAGCGAACCCGGGACAGGGAGCTACGAGCAGTACTTC,CASSEPGTGSYEQYF
13,.,.,TRBV7-9,TRBJ2-2,TGTGCCAGCAGCTTATTAAGTAGCGGGGAGCTGTTTTTT,CASSLLSSGELFF
13,.,.,TRBV6-5,TRBJ2-7,TGTGCCAGCAGTTACACACAGGGCTACGAGCAGTACTTC,CASSYTQGYEQYF
14,.,.,TRBV18,TRBJ1-1,TGTGCCAGCTCACCGGGCTCACTGAACACTGAAGCTTTCTTT,CASSPGSLNTEAFF
15,.,TRBD1,TRBV5-1,TRBJ2-1,TGCGCCAGCAGGCAGGGACAGGGGGATTGGGATGAGCAGTTCTTC,CASRQGQGDWDEQFF
16,.,TRBD1,TRBV9,TRBJ2-6,TGTGCCAGCAGCGTATTGACAGGGACTGGGGCCAACGTCCTGACTTTC,CASSVLTGTGANVLTF
11,medium-sized,.,TRBV30,TRBJ2-7,TGTGCCTGGAGTCGAGCCTACGAGCAGTACTTC,CAWSRAYEQYF
13,.,TRBD1,TRBV10-3,TRBJ1-1,TGTGCCACGACCGGGACAGGGAACACTGAAGCTTTCTTT,CATTGTGNTEAFF
13,.,.,TRBV7-3,TRBJ2-1,TGTGCCAGCAGCTCCGATCCGGGCCTTGAGCAGTTCTTC,CASSSDPGLEQFF
14,.,.,TRBV5-1,TRBJ2-1,TGCGCCAGCAGCTTGGCCGGTTTGGGAAATGAGCAGTTCTTC,CASSLAGLGNEQFF
17,.,.,TRBV19,TRBJ2-4,TGTGCCAGTAGTATAGGTGCCGCCCAACGGGCCAAAAACATTCAGTACTTC,CASSIGAAQRAKNIQYF
14,.,TRBD2,TRBV29-1,TRBJ2-1,TGCAGCGTTGCCAGAGCGGGGACCTACAATGAGCAGTTCTTC,CSVARAGTYNEQFF
15,few,TRBD2,TRBV29-1,TRBJ2-5,TGCAGCGTTGAAGCGCGCGGGGGACCCCAAGAGACCCAGTACTTC,CSVEARGGPQETQYF
16,.,.,TRBV13,TRBJ2-7,TGTGCCAGCAGCTTAAATCCGGGCGGTCGGCCCTACGAGCAGTACTTC,CASSLNPGGRPYEQYF
14,.,.,TRBV5-1,TRBJ2-7,TGCGCCAGCAGCTTTGGGGCAGGGGATGGCGAGCAGTACTTC,CASSFGAGDGEQYF
13,once,TRBD1,TRBV7-3,TRBJ1-2,TGTGCCAGCAGCCTTGGACAGGGTAAAGGCTACACCTTC,CASSLGQGKGYTF
13,.,.,TRBV5-1,TRBJ2-3,TGCGCCAGCAGCGTGAACCCGGGAGATACGCAGTATTTT,CASSVNPGDTQYF
15,.,TRBD2,TRBV11-2,TRBJ2-3,TGTGCCAGCAGCCTCTTGGCGGGAGGAACAGATACGCAGTATTTT,CASSLLAGGTDTQYF
17,.,.,TRBV7-2,TRBJ1-4,TGTGCCAGCAGCTTAGAGTGGGGGCGGCAGGGGAGTGAAAAACTGTTTTTT,CASSLEWGRQGSEKLFF
15,.,TRBD1,TRBV7-2,TRBJ2-7,TGTGCCAGCAGCTTAGGAGGGACAGGGCATGTCGAGCAGTACTTC,CASSLGGTGHVEQYF
14,.,TRBD2,TRBV10-3,TRBJ2-7,TGTGCCACCGCGGGCGGTAGCGGGTCCCGGGAGCAGTACTTC,CATAGGSGSREQYF
16,.,TRBD1,TRBV4-1,TRBJ2-7,TGCGCCAGCAGCCACACCGGGACAGGGGGAGACTACGAGCAGTACTTC,CASSHTGTGGDYEQYF
17,.,TRBD2,TRBV27,TRBJ2-5,TGTGCCAGCAGTCTCTCCGGGACTAGGTTGAACCAAGAGACCCAGTACTTC,CASSLSGTRLNQETQYF
14,.,.,TRBV6-1,TRBJ2-1,TGTGCCAGCACCCTAGCCTCCTCCTACAATGAGCAGTTCTTC,CASTLASSYNEQFF
16,.,.,TRBV10-2,TRBJ2-2,TGCGCCAGCAGTGACGAGGACTGGTCGAACACCGGGGAGCTGTTTTTT,CASSDEDWSNTGELFF
15,few,TRBD1,TRBV4-1,TRBJ2-5,TGCGCCAGCAGCCAAGAGGACAGGGCGAGAGAGACCCAGTACTTC,CASSQEDRARETQYF
18,.,.,TRBV5-6,TRBJ1-5,TGTGCCAGCAGCAGCCAGAAAAGACAGACTAATAGCAATCAGCCCCAGCATTTT,CASSSQKRQTNSNQPQHF
15,.,.,TRBV2,TRBJ2-7,TGTGCCAGCACGGTCACGTCCCCTAGCAGATACGAGCAGTACTTC,CASTVTSPSRYEQYF
14,.,.,TRBV5-1,TRBJ2-3,TGCGCCAGCAGCTTGCCCCAGGCTCGAGATACGCAGTATTTT,CASSLPQARDTQYF
11,.,.,TRBV6-1,TRBJ2-1,TGTGCCAGCAGTGAAGCGAGGGAGCAGTTCTTC,CASSEAREQFF
15,.,TRBD1,TRBV30,TRBJ2-1,TGTGCCTGGAGGGGACAGATGAGCTCCTACAATGAGCAGTTCTTC,CAWRGQMSSYNEQFF
13,.,.,TRBV30,TRBJ1-2,TGTGCCTGGAGGGTCATAGGGGGTAGTGGCTACACCTTC,CAWRVIGGSGYTF
17,.,TRBD2,TRBV5-1,TRBJ2-3,TGCGCCAGCAGCTTGGCTATGGGACTAGCGGGACCCATCACGCAGTATTTT,CASSLAMGLAGPITQYF
13,.,.,TRBV7-2,TRBJ2-5,TGTGCCAGCAGCTTCGGCGGGCGAGAGACCCAGTACTTC,CASSFGGRETQYF
13,once,.,TRBV30,TRBJ1-5,TGTGCCTGGAGCCCGGGGGGGGATCAGCCCCAGCATTTT,CAWSPGGDQPQHF
14,.,.,TRBV4-1,TRBJ1-2,TGCGCCAGCAGCCTATTCCAGGGTGACTATGGCTACACCTTC,CASSLFQGDYGYTF
13,once,TRBD1,TRBV29-1,TRBJ2-4,TGCAGCGCCGAACAGGGGGCCTTAAACATTCAGTACTTC,CSAEQGALNIQYF
14,.,TRBD1,TRBV7-3,TRBJ1-1,TGTGCCAGCAGCTCAGGGGGGGGGCTGGCTGAAGCTTTCTTT,CASSSGGGLAEAFF
13,.,.,TRBV6-1,TRBJ2-2,TGTGCCAGCACTAGCGAGAACACCGGGGAGCTGTTTTTT,CASTSENTGELFF
13,.,.,TRBV6-5,TRBJ1-1,TGTGCCAGCAGTTACGGGGCAGTAACTGAAGCTTTCTTT,CASSYGAVTEAFF